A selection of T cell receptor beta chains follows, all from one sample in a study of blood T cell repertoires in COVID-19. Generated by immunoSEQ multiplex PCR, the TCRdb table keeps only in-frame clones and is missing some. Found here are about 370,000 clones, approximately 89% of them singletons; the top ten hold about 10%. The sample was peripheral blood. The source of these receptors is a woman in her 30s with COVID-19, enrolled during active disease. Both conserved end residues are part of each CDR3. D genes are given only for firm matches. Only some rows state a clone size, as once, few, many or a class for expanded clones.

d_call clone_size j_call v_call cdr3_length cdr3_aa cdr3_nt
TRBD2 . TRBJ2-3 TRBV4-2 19 CASSREVAGAGGRTDTQYF TGTGCCAGCAGCCGAGAGGTGGCCGGTGCGGGAGGGCGCACAGATACGCAGTATTTT
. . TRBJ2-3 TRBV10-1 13 CASGGGDTDTQYF TGCGCCAGCGGCGGTGGAGACACAGATACGCAGTATTTT
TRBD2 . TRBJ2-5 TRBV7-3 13 CASSREGEETQYF TGTGCCAGCAGCAGGGAGGGCGAGGAGACCCAGTACTTC
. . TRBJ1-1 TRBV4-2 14 CASSQDGRNTEAFF TGTGCCAGCAGCCAAGATGGTAGAAATACTGAAGCTTTCTTT
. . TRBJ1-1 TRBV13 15 CATSRRGRGNTEAFF TGTGCCACCTCCCGTCGTGGTAGGGGGAACACTGAAGCTTTCTTT
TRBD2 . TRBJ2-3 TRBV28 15 CASSRTSGNRDTQYF TGTGCCAGCAGTCGGACTAGCGGGAATAGAGATACGCAGTATTTT
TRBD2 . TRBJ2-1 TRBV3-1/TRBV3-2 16 CASSQEGTSGVNEQFF TGTGCCAGCAGCCAAGAGGGGACTAGCGGGGTTAATGAGCAGTTCTTC
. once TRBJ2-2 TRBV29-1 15 CSVESGLENTGELFF TGCAGCGTTGAAAGCGGTCTAGAAAACACCGGGGAGCTGTTTTTT
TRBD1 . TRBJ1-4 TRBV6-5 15 CASRLTGGNNEGLFF TGTGCCAGCAGGCTGACAGGGGGCAATAATGAGGGACTGTTTTTT
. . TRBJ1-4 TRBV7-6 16 CASSLRLGQGNEKLFF TGTGCCAGCAGCTTAAGACTGGGGCAGGGTAATGAAAAACTGTTTTTT
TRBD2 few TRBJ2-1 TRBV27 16 CASSLFAGGLYNEQFF TGTGCCAGCAGTTTATTCGCGGGAGGTTTGTACAATGAGCAGTTCTTC
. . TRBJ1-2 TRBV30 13 CAWSHQGLYGYTF TGTGCCTGGAGTCATCAGGGATTATATGGCTACACCTTC
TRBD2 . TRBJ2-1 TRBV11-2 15 CASSSLAGVENEQFF TGTGCCAGCAGCTCCCTAGCGGGAGTGGAGAATGAGCAGTTCTTC
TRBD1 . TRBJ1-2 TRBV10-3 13 CAITPGQGYGYTF TGTGCCATCACCCCGGGACAGGGCTATGGCTACACCTTC
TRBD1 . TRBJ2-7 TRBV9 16 CASSLLGDRGFHEQYF TGTGCCAGCAGCCTGCTCGGAGACAGGGGATTCCACGAGCAGTACTTC
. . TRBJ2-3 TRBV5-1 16 CASSLPSDRSTDTQYF TGCGCCAGCAGCTTGCCGTCAGACAGGAGCACAGATACGCAGTATTTT
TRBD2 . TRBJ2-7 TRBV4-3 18 CASSQEYRLAGPPYEQYF TGCGCCAGCAGCCAAGAGTATAGACTAGCGGGACCCCCCTACGAGCAGTACTTC
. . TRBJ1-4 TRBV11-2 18 CASSSTPVAGNYNEKLFF TGTGCCAGCAGCTCCACCCCCGTGGCAGGGAATTATAATGAAAAACTGTTTTTT
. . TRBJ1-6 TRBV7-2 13 CASSSDGNSPLHF TGTGCCAGCAGCTCCGACGGGAATTCACCCCTCCACTTT
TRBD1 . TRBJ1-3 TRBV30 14 CAWRKTGAGNTIYF TGTGCCTGGAGGAAGACAGGGGCTGGAAACACCATATATTTT
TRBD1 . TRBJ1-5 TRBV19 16 CASRNLRAGGYQPQHF TGTGCCAGTAGGAACCTCCGGGCAGGGGGCTATCAGCCCCAGCATTTT
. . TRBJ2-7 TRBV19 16 CASSPDRVTGGDEQYF TGTGCCAGTAGTCCTGACAGGGTGACGGGCGGGGACGAGCAGTACTTC
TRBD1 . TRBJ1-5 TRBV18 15 CASSPGQGKSQPQHF TGTGCCAGCTCACCCGGACAGGGCAAGAGCCAGCCCCAGCATTTT
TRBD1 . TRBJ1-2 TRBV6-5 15 CASSYVGQGHYGYTF TGTGCCAGCAGTTATGTGGGACAGGGACACTATGGCTACACCTTC
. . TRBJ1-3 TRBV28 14 CASSTQFSGNTIYF TGTGCCAGCAGTACACAGTTCTCTGGAAACACCATATATTTT
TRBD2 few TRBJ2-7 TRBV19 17 CASSMGLAGGHSYEQYF TGTGCCAGTAGTATGGGACTAGCGGGAGGCCACTCCTACGAGCAGTACTTC
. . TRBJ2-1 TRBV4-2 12 CASSSQSNEQFF TGTGCCAGCAGCTCTCAGTCCAATGAGCAGTTCTTC
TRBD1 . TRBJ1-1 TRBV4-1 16 CASSQDGLGTGIGAFF TGCGCCAGCAGCCAAGATGGGCTTGGGACAGGGATCGGGGCTTTCTTT
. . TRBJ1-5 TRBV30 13 CAWGGGLNQPQHF TGTGCCTGGGGTGGCGGGCTCAATCAGCCCCAGCATTTT
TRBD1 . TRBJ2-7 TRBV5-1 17 CASSLEGAQGSPYEQYF TGCGCCAGCAGCTTGGAGGGGGCGCAGGGGTCCCCCTACGAGCAGTACTTC
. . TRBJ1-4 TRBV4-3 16 CASSQDTNLRGEKLFF TGCGCCAGCAGCCAAGACACGAACCTCCGGGGTGAAAAACTGTTTTTT
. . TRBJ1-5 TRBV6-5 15 CASNLLEGEGQPQHF TGTGCCAGCAACCTGCTTGAAGGGGAGGGTCAGCCCCAGCATTTT
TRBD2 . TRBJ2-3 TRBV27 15 CASSPSGRGTDTQYF TGTGCCAGCAGTCCGAGCGGGAGGGGCACAGATACGCAGTATTTT
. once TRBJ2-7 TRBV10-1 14 CASSETGRDGEQYF TGCGCCAGCAGTGAGACCGGGAGAGATGGCGAGCAGTACTTC
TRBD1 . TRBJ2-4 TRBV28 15 CASSSDRDAKNIQYF TGTGCCAGCAGTTCCGACAGGGACGCCAAAAACATTCAGTACTTC
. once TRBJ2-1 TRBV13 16 CASSVFTGSSYNEQFF TGTGCCAGCAGCGTCTTTACAGGCAGCTCCTACAATGAGCAGTTCTTC
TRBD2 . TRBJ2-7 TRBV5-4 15 CASSLAGTSLYEQYF TGTGCCAGCAGCTTGGCCGGGACTAGCCTCTACGAGCAGTACTTC
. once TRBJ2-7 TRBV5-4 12 CASSSPGNEQYF TGTGCCAGCAGCTCCCCGGGGAACGAGCAGTACTTC
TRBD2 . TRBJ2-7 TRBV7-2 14 CASSLSGAPDEQYF TGTGCCAGCAGCTTAAGCGGGGCCCCCGACGAGCAGTACTTC
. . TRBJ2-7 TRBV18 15 CASSPPGHHVNEQYF TGTGCCAGCTCACCACCGGGACACCATGTTAACGAGCAGTACTTC
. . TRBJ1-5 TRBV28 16 CASTQAGLYSNQPQHF TGTGCCAGCACCCAGGCAGGGCTCTATAGCAATCAGCCCCAGCATTTT
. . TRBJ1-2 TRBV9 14 CASSVRRDNWGYTF TGTGCCAGCAGCGTGCGCCGGGACAACTGGGGCTACACCTTC
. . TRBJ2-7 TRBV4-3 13 CASSQDVGQEQYF TGCGCCAGCAGCCAAGATGTGGGGCAAGAGCAGTACTTC
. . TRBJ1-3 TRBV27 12 CASKNRVDTIYF TGTGCCAGCAAGAATCGAGTAGACACCATATATTTT
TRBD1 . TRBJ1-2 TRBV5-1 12 CASSSQGNGYTF TGCGCCAGCAGCTCACAGGGGAATGGCTACACCTTC
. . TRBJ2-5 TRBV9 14 CASSASGGQETQYF TGTGCCAGCAGCGCCTCAGGGGGGCAGGAGACCCAGTACTTC
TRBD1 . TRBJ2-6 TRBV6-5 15 CASRWDSTGANVLTF TGTGCCAGCAGGTGGGACAGCACTGGGGCCAACGTCCTGACTTTC
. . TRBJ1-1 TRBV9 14 CASSALGGNTEAFF TGTGCCAGCAGCGCTTTGGGGGGGAACACTGAAGCTTTCTTT
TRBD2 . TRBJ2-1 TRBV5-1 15 CASSLLAGSYNEQFF TGCGCCAGCAGCTTACTAGCGGGCTCCTACAATGAGCAGTTCTTC
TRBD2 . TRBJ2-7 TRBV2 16 CASSGGLAGNFYEQYF TGTGCCAGCAGTGGGGGACTAGCGGGGAATTTCTACGAGCAGTACTTC
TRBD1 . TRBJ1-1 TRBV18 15 CASSSGTGMSTEAFF TGTGCCAGCTCCTCCGGGACAGGGATGAGCACTGAAGCTTTCTTT
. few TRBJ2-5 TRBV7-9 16 CASSDPGHGGQETQYF TGTGCCAGCAGCGATCCGGGACACGGTGGCCAAGAGACCCAGTACTTC
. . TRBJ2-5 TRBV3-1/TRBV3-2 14 CASSQGQVGETQYF TGTGCCAGCAGCCAAGGGCAGGTGGGCGAGACCCAGTACTTC
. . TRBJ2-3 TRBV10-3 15 CAIRKDRRHTDTQYF TGTGCCATCAGGAAAGACCGACGACACACAGATACGCAGTATTTT
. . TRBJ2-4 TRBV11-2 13 CASSPSWRDIQYF TGTGCCAGCAGCCCCAGCTGGAGGGACATTCAGTACTTC
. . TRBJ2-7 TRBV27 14 CASSLIRGGHEQYF TGTGCCAGCAGTTTAATCAGGGGCGGGCACGAGCAGTACTTC
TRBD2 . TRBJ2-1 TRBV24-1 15 CATSDQTSGSGEQFF TGTGCCACCAGTGACCAGACTAGCGGGAGTGGTGAGCAGTTCTTC
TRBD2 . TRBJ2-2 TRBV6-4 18 CASSVLAAGPPNTGELFF TGTGCCAGCAGTGTTCTAGCGGCAGGGCCTCCGAACACCGGGGAGCTGTTTTTT
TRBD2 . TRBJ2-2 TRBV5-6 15 CASSFSGRRTGELFF TGTGCCAGCAGCTTTAGCGGGAGGAGAACCGGGGAGCTGTTTTTT